The rows below give T cell receptor beta chains drawn from one sample of a study of shared clonotypes between healthy human individuals. TCRdb keeps only in-frame clones here, not all; method: immunoSEQ multiplex PCR. The sample yields 2.5 million or so clones, around 90% seen once. The sample consisted of naive CD4+ T cells sorted from blood. These receptor sequences come from a man younger than 35 in good health. Each CDR3 is given with its conserved first and last residue. A D gene is named only where the DNA matches it firmly. For some rows the clone size is stated as once, few or many, or as a class when expanded; others skip it.

CDR3 length,V gene,J gene,D gene,clone size,CDR3 protein,CDR3 DNA
16,TRBV7-6,TRBJ2-2,TRBD1,-,CASSLVDRGRTGELFF,TGTGCCAGCAGCTTAGTGGACAGGGGGCGGACCGGGGAGCTGTTTTTT
14,TRBV9,TRBJ2-6,-,-,CASSVGSGANVLTF,TGTGCCAGCAGCGTAGGTTCTGGGGCCAACGTCCTGACTTTC
15,TRBV6-6,TRBJ1-1,-,-,CASSHLNAESPWAFF,TGTGCCAGCAGTCACCTGAATGCGGAGTCCCCCTGGGCTTTCTTT
15,TRBV7-8,TRBJ2-1,-,-,CASSMGGQKYNEQFF,TGTGCCAGCAGCATGGGGGGACAGAAATACAATGAGCAGTTCTTC
13,TRBV30,TRBJ1-2,TRBD1,-,CAWRRGQIYGYTF,TGTGCCTGGAGAAGGGGACAGATCTATGGCTACACCTTC
14,TRBV6-5,TRBJ2-2,TRBD2,-,CASSGGLGGGELFF,TGTGCCAGCAGTGGGGGACTAGGCGGCGGGGAGCTGTTTTTT
14,TRBV6-5,TRBJ2-7,-,-,CASSYGRDSYEQYF,TGTGCCAGCAGTTACGGAAGGGACTCCTACGAGCAGTACTTC
14,TRBV28,TRBJ1-5,-,-,CASSLDGSNQPQHF,TGTGCCAGCAGTTTAGACGGGAGCAATCAGCCCCAGCATTTT
16,TRBV7-9,TRBJ1-1,-,few,CASWGISAVGTGEAFF,TGTGCCAGCTGGGGGATATCGGCAGTTGGTACGGGTGAAGCTTTCTTT
12,TRBV4-1,TRBJ2-1,-,-,CASSQVGREQFF,TGCGCCAGCAGCCAAGTAGGACGTGAGCAGTTCTTC
14,TRBV2,TRBJ2-5,-,-,CASSDRLFQETQYF,TGTGCCAGCAGTGACCGTCTGTTTCAAGAGACCCAGTACTTC
14,TRBV19,TRBJ1-1,-,-,CASSRIGMNTEAFF,TGTGCCAGTAGTAGGATAGGGATGAACACTGAAGCTTTCTTT
14,TRBV7-9,TRBJ1-4,-,-,CASSLSGVGEKLFF,TGTGCCAGCAGCTTGAGCGGGGTGGGCGAAAAACTGTTTTTT
15,TRBV28,TRBJ2-5,-,-,CASSSSGTAQETQYF,TGTGCCAGCTCCTCCTCCGGGACGGCACAAGAGACCCAGTACTTC
11,TRBV7-3,TRBJ2-3,-,-,CSLGSTDTQYF,TGTTCTCTCGGCAGCACAGATACGCAGTATTTT
12,TRBV5-1,TRBJ1-2,-,-,CASSRETYGYTF,TGCGCCAGCTCTAGGGAAACCTATGGCTACACCTTC
13,TRBV6-5,TRBJ1-4,-,-,CASRGQPNEKLFF,TGTGCCAGCAGAGGACAGCCAAATGAAAAACTGTTTTTT
15,TRBV7-9,TRBJ1-1,TRBD1,-,CASSSRQGMNTEAFF,TGTGCCAGCAGCTCGAGACAGGGGATGAACACTGAAGCTTTCTTT
14,TRBV5-1,TRBJ2-5,-,-,CASSLAPGAETQYF,TGCGCCAGCAGCTTGGCGCCCGGGGCAGAGACCCAGTACTTC
13,TRBV7-9,TRBJ2-5,-,once,CASRMGLQETQYF,TGTGCCAGCAGAATGGGACTTCAAGAGACCCAGTACTTC
12,TRBV19,TRBJ1-6,-,-,CASTIESGPLHF,TGTGCCAGTACCATAGAATCGGGACCCCTCCACTTT
11,TRBV25-1,TRBJ2-3,-,-,CASSRTDTQYF,TGTGCCAGCAGTCGGACAGATACGCAGTATTTT
14,TRBV5-1,TRBJ2-5,TRBD2,-,CASSLGLAGETQYF,TGCGCCAGCAGCCTGGGACTAGCTGGAGAGACCCAGTACTTC
12,TRBV6-5,TRBJ1-6,-,-,CASSYINSPLHF,TGTGCCAGCAGTTACATTAATTCACCCCTCCACTTT
13,TRBV5-4,TRBJ1-2,TRBD1,-,CASRRDSGHGYTF,TGTGCCAGCAGGAGGGACAGCGGACATGGCTACACCTTC
14,TRBV5-1,TRBJ1-2,TRBD1,-,CASNPGQGANGYTF,TGCGCCAGCAACCCCGGCCAGGGGGCAAATGGCTACACCTTC
16,TRBV6-7,TRBJ1-5,TRBD1,-,CASSFPTQGGNQPQHF,TGTGCCAGCAGTTTTCCCACCCAGGGGGGGAATCAGCCCCAGCATTTT
14,TRBV18,TRBJ2-3,TRBD1,-,CASSPQQGPDTQYF,TGTGCCAGCTCACCACAACAGGGGCCAGATACGCAGTATTTT
14,TRBV5-1,TRBJ2-7,TRBD1,-,CASSMGTGTYEQYF,TGCGCCAGCAGCATGGGGACAGGAACCTACGAGCAGTACTTC